The 6 T cell receptor beta chains in this list originate from one sample, sequenced in a study of PD-1 blockade in classical Hodgkin lymphoma. The repertoire was sequenced with immunoSEQ multiplex PCR; TCRdb's copy has only in-frame clones and lacks some. This repertoire shows more than 35,000 clones, 76% found once; its top ten account for roughly 9.7%. The patients all showed relapse after autologous stem cell transplantation, while their brentuximab vedotin exposure varied. Sequencing used peripheral blood mononuclear cells (PBMCs), obtained at baseline. The receptors were gathered from a human donor with classical Hodgkin lymphoma.

V usage is TRBV6-5 and J usage is TRBJ2-3; D remains unclear. The V end lost 4 bases, the J end lost 2 bases, and 16 bases lay between the germline ends. The length of the CDR3 is 16 residues. Germline V CDR1 and CDR2: MNHEY, SVGAGI. The CDR3 sequence: CASSLLSRLATDTQYF. The DNA of the CDR3 is TGTGCCAGCAGTTTATTATCCCGATTGGCCACAGATACGCAGTATTTT.

The chain joins TRBV27 to TRBJ2-2; D gene ambiguous. Germline V gene sequence: CDR1 MNHEY, CDR2 SMNVEV (reference sequence). The CDR3 sequence is 17 residues long. The ends were cut back, 1 base at V and 0 bases at J, with 12 bases in the middle. In nucleotides, the CDR3 is TGTGCCAGCAGTTTATTCCCCCTAGGTTCGAACACCGGGGAGCTGTTTTTT. This codes for CASSLFPLGSNTGELFF.

The V call is TRBV28, the J call TRBJ2-3; a possible D gene is TRBD1 (6 bases). Germline loops: CDR1 MDHEN, CDR2 SYDVKM. The ends were cut back, 8 bases at V and 2 bases at J, with 17 bases in the middle. The CDR3 covers 15 residues. The CDR3 nucleotides are TGTGCCAGCCTCCACCCGGGACAATCCACAGATACGCAGTATTTT. Its translation: CASLHPGQSTDTQYF.

This clone was recorded a few times. The rearrangement joins TRBV20-1 to TRBJ1-1, with D perhaps matching TRBD1 (5 bases). The germline CDR1 and CDR2 sequences are DFQATT and SNEGSKA (reference sequence). The CDR3 has 11 amino acids. V dropped 5 bases and J dropped 7 bases, with 11 bases sitting between them. The CDR3 protein is CSASGRHEAFF. CDR3 DNA: TGCAGTGCTTCAGGGCGGCATGAAGCTTTCTTT.

The chain couples TRBV29-1 to TRBJ1-2, with D perhaps TRBD1 (5 bases). The V end lost 1 base, the J end lost 4 bases, and 13 bases lay between the germline ends. The germline CDR1 and CDR2 sequences are SQVTM and ANQGSEA. There are 14 residues in the CDR3. CDR3 loop: CSVEVPGRIYGYTF. CDR3 sequence (DNA): TGCAGCGTTGAAGTTCCGGGACGGATCTATGGCTACACCTTC.

This chain uses TRBV5-1 with TRBJ2-7, with 9 bases lining up with TRBD1. Germline lookup yields CDR1 SGHRS and CDR2 YFSETQ. With V trimmed by 4 bases and J by 2 bases, 7 bases remained unmatched. The CDR3 totals 15 residues. This CDR3 is CASSQGDRDAYEQYF. DNA for the CDR3: TGCGCCAGCAGCCAAGGGGACAGGGACGCCTACGAGCAGTACTTC.